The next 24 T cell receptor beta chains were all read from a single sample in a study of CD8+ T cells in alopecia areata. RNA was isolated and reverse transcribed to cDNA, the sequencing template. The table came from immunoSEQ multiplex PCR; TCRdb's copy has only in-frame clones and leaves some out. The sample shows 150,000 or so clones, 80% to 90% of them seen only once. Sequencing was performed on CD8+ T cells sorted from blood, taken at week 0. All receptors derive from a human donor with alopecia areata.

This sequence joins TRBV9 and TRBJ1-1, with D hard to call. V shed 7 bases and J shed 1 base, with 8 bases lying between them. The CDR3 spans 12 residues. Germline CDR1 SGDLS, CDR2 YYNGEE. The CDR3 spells CASGAWNTEAFF. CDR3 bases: TGTGCCAGCGGCGCTTGGAACACTGAAGCTTTCTTT. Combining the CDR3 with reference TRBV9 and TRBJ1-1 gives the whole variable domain DSGVTQTPKHLITATGQRVTLRCSPRSGDLSVYWYQQSLDQGLQFLIQYYNGEERAKGNILERFSAQQFPDLHSELNLSSLELGDSALYFCASGAWNTEAFFGQGTRLTVV.

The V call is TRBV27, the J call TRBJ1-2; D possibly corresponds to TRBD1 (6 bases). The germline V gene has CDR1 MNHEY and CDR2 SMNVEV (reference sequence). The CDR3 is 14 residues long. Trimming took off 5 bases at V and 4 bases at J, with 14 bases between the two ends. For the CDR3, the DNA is TGTGCCAGCAGTCCTTCGGGACAACTCTATGGCTACACCTTC. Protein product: CASSPSGQLYGYTF.

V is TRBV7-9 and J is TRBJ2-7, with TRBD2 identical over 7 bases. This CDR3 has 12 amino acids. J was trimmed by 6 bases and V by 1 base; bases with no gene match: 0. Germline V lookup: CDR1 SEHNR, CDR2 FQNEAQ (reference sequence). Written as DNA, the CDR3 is TGTGCCAGCAGCTTAGGCGGGGGCGAGCAGTACTTC. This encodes CASSLGGGEQYF.

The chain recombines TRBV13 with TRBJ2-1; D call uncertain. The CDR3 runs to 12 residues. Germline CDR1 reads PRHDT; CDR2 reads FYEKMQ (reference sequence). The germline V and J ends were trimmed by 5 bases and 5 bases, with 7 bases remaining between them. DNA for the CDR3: TGTGCCAGCAGCCCTCCGGACAATGAGCAGTTCTTC. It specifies CASSPPDNEQFF.

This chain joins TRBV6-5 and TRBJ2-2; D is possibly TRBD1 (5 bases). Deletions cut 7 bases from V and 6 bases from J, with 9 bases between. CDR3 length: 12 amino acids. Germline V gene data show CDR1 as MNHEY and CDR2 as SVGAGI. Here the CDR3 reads CASTVGAGELFF. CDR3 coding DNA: TGTGCCAGCACAGTAGGGGCCGGGGAGCTGTTTTTT.

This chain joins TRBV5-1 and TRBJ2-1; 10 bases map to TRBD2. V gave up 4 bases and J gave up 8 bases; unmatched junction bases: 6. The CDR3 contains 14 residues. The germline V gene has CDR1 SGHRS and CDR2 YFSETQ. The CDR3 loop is CASSPASGSYEQFF. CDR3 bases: TGCGCCAGCAGCCCGGCTAGCGGGAGCTATGAGCAGTTCTTC.

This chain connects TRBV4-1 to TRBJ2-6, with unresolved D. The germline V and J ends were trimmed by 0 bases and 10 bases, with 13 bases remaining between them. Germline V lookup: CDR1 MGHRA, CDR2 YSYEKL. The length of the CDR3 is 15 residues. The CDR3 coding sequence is TGCGCCAGCAGCCAAGAATCGATATCAATGAACGTCCTGACTTTC. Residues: CASSQESISMNVLTF.

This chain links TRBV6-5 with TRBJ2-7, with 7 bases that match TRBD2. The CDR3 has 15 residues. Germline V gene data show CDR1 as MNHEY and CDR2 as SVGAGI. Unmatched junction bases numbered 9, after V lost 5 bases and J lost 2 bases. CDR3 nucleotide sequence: TGTGCCAGCAGTCCCAAAGCGGGATCTCCCTACGAGCAGTACTTC. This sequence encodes CASSPKAGSPYEQYF.

The CDR3, as DNA: TGTGCCAGCAGCTTCCCTGAACAGGGATCAGGCGAGCAGTACTTC. Its protein is CASSFPEQGSGEQYF. The rearrangement links TRBV7-6 to TRBJ2-7, with a possible D match to TRBD1 (6 bases). Trimming removed 3 bases at V and 6 bases at J, with 18 bases between. The CDR3 consists of 15 residues. The V gene's germline CDR1 is SGHVS and CDR2 FNYEAQ.

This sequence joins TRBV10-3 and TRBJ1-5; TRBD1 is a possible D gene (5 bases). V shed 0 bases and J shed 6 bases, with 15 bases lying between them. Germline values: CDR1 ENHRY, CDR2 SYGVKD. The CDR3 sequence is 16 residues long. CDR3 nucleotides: TGTGCCATCAGTGAGTCCACCAGGTCGGACACTCAGCCCCAGCATTTT. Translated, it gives CAISESTRSDTQPQHF.

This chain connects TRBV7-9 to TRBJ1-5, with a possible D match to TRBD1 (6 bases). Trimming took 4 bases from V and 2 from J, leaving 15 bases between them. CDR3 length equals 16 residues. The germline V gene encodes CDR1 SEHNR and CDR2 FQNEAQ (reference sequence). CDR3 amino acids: CASSSTYWGRNQPQHF. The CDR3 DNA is TGTGCCAGCAGCTCTACTTACTGGGGGCGCAATCAGCCCCAGCATTTT.

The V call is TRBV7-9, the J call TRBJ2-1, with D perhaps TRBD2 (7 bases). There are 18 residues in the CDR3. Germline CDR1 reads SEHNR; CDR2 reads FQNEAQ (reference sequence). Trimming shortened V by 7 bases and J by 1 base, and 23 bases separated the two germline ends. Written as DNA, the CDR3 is TGTGCCAGCACTCAACCGCCGAAGGGGGGGCGATCCTACAATGAGCAGTTCTTC. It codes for CASTQPPKGGRSYNEQFF.

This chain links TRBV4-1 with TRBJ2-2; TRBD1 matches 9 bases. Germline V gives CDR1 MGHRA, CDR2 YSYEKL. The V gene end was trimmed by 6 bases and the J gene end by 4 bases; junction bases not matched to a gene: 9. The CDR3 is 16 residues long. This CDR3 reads CASSHTPGQGTGELFF. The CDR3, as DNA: TGCGCCAGCAGTCACACCCCGGGACAGGGCACCGGGGAGCTGTTTTTT.

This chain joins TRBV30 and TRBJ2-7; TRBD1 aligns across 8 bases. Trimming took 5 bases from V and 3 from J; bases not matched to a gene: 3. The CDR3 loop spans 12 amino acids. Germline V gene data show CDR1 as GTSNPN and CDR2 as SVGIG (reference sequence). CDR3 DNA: TGTGCCTGGGGACAGGGCGGCTACGAGCAGTACTTC. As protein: CAWGQGGYEQYF.

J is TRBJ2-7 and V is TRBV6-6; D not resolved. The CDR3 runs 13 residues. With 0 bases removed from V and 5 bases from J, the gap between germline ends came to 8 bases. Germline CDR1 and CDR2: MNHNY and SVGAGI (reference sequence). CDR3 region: CASSYSYGDEQYF. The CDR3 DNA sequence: TGTGCCAGCAGTTACTCGTATGGAGACGAGCAGTACTTC.

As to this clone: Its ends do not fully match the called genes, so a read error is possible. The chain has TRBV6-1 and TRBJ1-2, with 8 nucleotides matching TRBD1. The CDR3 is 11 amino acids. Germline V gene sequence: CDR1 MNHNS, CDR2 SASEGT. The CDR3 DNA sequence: TGTGCCAGCAGTGAGGGACAGGAAACGGTCTTC. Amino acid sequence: CASSEGQETVF.

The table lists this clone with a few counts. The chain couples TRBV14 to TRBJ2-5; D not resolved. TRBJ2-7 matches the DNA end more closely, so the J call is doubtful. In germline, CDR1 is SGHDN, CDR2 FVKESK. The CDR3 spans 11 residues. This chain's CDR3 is CASSQGNEQYF. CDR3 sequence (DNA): TGTGCCAGCAGCCAAGGCAACGAGCAGTACTTC.

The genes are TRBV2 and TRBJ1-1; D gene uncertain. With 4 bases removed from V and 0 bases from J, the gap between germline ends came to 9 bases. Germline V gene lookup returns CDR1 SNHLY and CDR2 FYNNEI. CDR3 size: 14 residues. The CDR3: CASSAAVMNTEAFF. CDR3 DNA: TGTGCCAGCAGTGCCGCGGTCATGAACACTGAAGCTTTCTTT.

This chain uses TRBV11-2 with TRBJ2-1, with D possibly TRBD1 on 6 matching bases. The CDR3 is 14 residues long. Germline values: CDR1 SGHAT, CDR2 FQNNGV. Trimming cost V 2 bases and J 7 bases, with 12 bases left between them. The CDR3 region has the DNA TGTGCCAGCAGCTTACAGGCTGGGACAAATGAGCAGTTCTTC. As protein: CASSLQAGTNEQFF.

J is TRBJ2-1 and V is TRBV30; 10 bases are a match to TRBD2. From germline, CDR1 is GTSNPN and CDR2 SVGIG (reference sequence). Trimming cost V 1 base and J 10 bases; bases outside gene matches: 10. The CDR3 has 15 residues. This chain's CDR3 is CAWSALAGAIGEQFF. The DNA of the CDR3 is TGTGCCTGGAGTGCCCTAGCGGGGGCCATCGGGGAGCAGTTCTTC. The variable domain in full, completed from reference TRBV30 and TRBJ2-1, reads SQTIHQWPATLVQPVGSPLSLECTVEGTSNPNLYWYRQAAGRGLQLLFYSVGIGQISSEVPQNLSASRPQDRQFILSSKKLLLSDSGFYLCAWSALAGAIGEQFFGPGTRLTVL.

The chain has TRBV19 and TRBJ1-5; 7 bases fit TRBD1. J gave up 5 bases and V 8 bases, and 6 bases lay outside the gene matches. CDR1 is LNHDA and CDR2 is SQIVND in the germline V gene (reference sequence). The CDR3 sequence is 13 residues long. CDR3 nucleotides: TGTGCCAGTCACTCGGGACAGTATCAGCCCCAGCATTTT. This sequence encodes CASHSGQYQPQHF.

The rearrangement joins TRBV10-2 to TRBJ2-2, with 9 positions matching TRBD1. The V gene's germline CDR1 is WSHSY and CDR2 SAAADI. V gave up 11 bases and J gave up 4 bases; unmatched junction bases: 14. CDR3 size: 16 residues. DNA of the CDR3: TGCGCCTGGGGACAGGGAAAGCCCGGCGCCACCGGGGAGCTGTTTTTT. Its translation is CAWGQGKPGATGELFF.

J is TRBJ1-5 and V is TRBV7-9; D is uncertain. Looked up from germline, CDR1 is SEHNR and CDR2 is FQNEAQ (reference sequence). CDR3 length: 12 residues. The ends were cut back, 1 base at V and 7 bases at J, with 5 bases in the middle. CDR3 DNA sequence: TGTGCCAGCAGCTTAGGGCCCCAGCCCCAGCATTTT. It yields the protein CASSLGPQPQHF.

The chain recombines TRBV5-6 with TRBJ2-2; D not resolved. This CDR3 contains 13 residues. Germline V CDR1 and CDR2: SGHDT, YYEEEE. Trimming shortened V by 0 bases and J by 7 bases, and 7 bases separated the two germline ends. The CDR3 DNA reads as TGTGCCAGCAGCTTGGATGATGGCGGGGAGCTGTTTTTT. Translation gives CASSLDDGGELFF.